The clone carrying this T cell receptor beta chain is a singleton in its sample. The antigen is not known. This specimen belongs to a study of T cells in localized non-small cell lung cancer. Produced via immunoSEQ multiplex PCR; TCRdb's table is partial and in-frame only. The table has tens of thousands of clones, under 95% seen once; the top ten hold over 0.6%. Study-level findings and limits: Elevated circulating T cell density in blood was associated with longer overall survival. Among the top 100 tumor clones, a median approximately 60 appeared in adjacent lung. Compared with tumor, uninvolved adjacent lung displayed greater T cell clonality, ranking highest overall. The study sequenced only one region of the tumor. As a result, intratumor heterogeneity could not be excluded and remains possible.

Germline values: CDR1 SGHDT, CDR2 YYEEEE. The CDR3 length is 14 residues. V lost 3 bases and J 2 bases, leaving 9 bases between the germline ends. The TCR comes from a woman aged 35 to 70 with stage I lung adenocarcinoma. The chain has TRBV5-6 and TRBJ1-5, with D perhaps TRBD1 (6 bases). Sequences were derived from peripheral blood, sampled before any cancer treatment. CDR3 region: CASSSRTGNQPQHF. Here the CDR3 DNA reads TGTGCCAGCAGCTCGAGGACAGGCAATCAGCCCCAGCATTTT.